A selection of T cell receptor beta chains follows, all from one sample in a study of regulatory T cells in long-lasting Graves disease. MiXCR, applied by TCRdb to the multiplex PCR reads, yields one record per CDR3 protein. The data show about 470,000 distinct CDR3 sequences, with around 16% seen just once and 10% to 15% held by the top ten. This sample also belongs to another study, concerning T cells in Graves' hyperthyroidism and ophthalmopathy.

Sequencing used peripheral blood mononuclear cells (PBMCs), obtained at new diagnosis, from a patient treated with antithyroid drugs. These receptors all come from a man aged 35-49 years with Graves disease. The CDR3 runs from the conserved cysteine through the conserved F or W. A D gene is named only where the DNA matches it firmly. Not every row has a clone size; where given, it reads once, few, many or a size class.

D gene	clone size	V gene	J gene	CDR3 DNA	CDR3 protein
TRBD2	many	TRBV13	TRBJ2-3	TGTGCCAGCAGCGCAGGACTAGCGGGTTTCACAGATACGCAGTATTTT	CASSAGLAGFTDTQYF
TRBD1	many	TRBV12-3/TRBV12-4	TRBJ1-1	TGTGCCAGCAGCCTGCTGACAGGGATTGATGAAGCTTTCTTT	CASSLLTGIDEAFF
NA	many	TRBV27	TRBJ2-1	TGTGCCAGCAAGCTCTGGAACTACAATGAGCAGTTCTTC	CASKLWNYNEQFF
NA	once	TRBV20-1	TRBJ2-5	TGCAGTGCTAGAGATCAGGGCTTTGGAGAGACCCAGTACTTC	CSARDQGFGETQYF
NA	NA	TRBV5-1	TRBJ1-1	TGCGCCAGCAGGGACAACTCGAACACTGAAGCTTTCTTT	CASRDNSNTEAFF
TRBD2	few	TRBV6-1	TRBJ2-4	TGTGCCAGCAGACAGACTAGCGGCCGGGGCATTCAGTACTTC	CASRQTSGRGIQYF
TRBD2	many	TRBV11-2	TRBJ2-1	TGTGCCAGCAGAAGGGCTAGCGGGACCTACAATGAGCAGTTCTTC	CASRRASGTYNEQFF
TRBD1	many	TRBV3-1	TRBJ2-7	TGTGCCAGCAAGGGGACAGGCGAGCAGTACTTC	CASKGTGEQYF
TRBD2	NA	TRBV9	TRBJ2-3	TGTGCCAGCAGCGGCCGACTAGCGGGACCTAGCACAGATACGCAGTATTTT	CASSGRLAGPSTDTQYF
NA	few	TRBV30	TRBJ2-7	TGTGCCTGGAGCCCAAGGGTTGCCTACGAGCAGTACTTC	CAWSPRVAYEQYF
NA	NA	TRBV28	TRBJ2-7	TGTGCCAGCAGTTTACAGTTCTACGAGCAGTACTTC	CASSLQFYEQYF
NA	NA	TRBV14	TRBJ1-1	TGTGCCAGCAGCCAAGACGGGGGGAAGGCGGTACAGGGTGAAGCTTTCTTT	CASSQDGGKAVQGEAFF
TRBD1	NA	TRBV2	TRBJ1-5	TGTGCCAGCAGCCTGGAGGGGGCAGGGGATCAGCCCCAGCATTTT	CASSLEGAGDQPQHF
NA	many	TRBV2	TRBJ1-5	TGTGCCAGCAGTCTCGGGACGGCCAAGAATCAGCCCCAGCATTTT	CASSLGTAKNQPQHF
NA	many	TRBV28	TRBJ1-5	TGTGCCAGCAACCCAACAGGCAAGCCCCAGCATTTT	CASNPTGKPQHF
NA	many	TRBV27	TRBJ2-3	TGTGCCAGCAGTTCCCCCCTTAGGGCAGATACGCAGTATTTT	CASSSPLRADTQYF
NA	many	TRBV12-3/TRBV12-4	TRBJ1-1	TGTGCCAGCAGTTTAGGGCGGCGCTTACGCATCACTGAAGCTTTCTTT	CASSLGRRLRITEAFF
TRBD1	many	TRBV28	TRBJ2-1	TGTGCCAGCGGTGGGTTCGGACAGGAGATCTACAATGAGCAGTTCTTC	CASGGFGQEIYNEQFF
TRBD1	many	TRBV12-5	TRBJ2-1	TGTGCTAGTGGTTTGGTCCGGGACAGGTCCTACAATGAGCAGTTCTTC	CASGLVRDRSYNEQFF
NA	many	TRBV25-1	TRBJ1-1	TGTGCCAGCAGTGAAAAGGATGGGGTCGTGGCGACTGAAGCTTTCTTT	CASSEKDGVVATEAFF
TRBD1	many	TRBV11-2	TRBJ1-5	TGTGCCAGCAGCCACAGGGGGAGGGGACAGCCCCAGCATTTT	CASSHRGRGQPQHF
NA	many	TRBV12-3/TRBV12-4	TRBJ1-1	TGTGCCAGCAGTTTCCCGCGCCTCTCCGCTGAAGCTTTCTTT	CASSFPRLSAEAFF
TRBD2	NA	TRBV10-2	TRBJ2-2	TGCGCCAGCGGTTTGCTAGCGGGAAACGCCGGGGAGCTGTTTTTT	CASGLLAGNAGELFF
NA	few	TRBV6-1	TRBJ2-2	TGTGCCAGCAGGTTCGCTAACACCGGGGAGCTGTTTTTT	CASRFANTGELFF
NA	many	TRBV5-5	TRBJ2-5	TGTGCCAGCAGCAGTCTACGGGGAGGCAAAGAGACCCAGTACTTC	CASSSLRGGKETQYF
NA	NA	TRBV20-1	TRBJ2-1	TGCAGTGCTAGAGTACTAGCAGATGGCTCCTACAATGAGCAGTTCTTC	CSARVLADGSYNEQFF
TRBD1	NA	TRBV5-1	TRBJ1-3	TGTACCAGCAGCTTTCAGGGGGCGAACACCATATATTTT	CTSSFQGANTIYF
NA	many	TRBV5-1	TRBJ1-1	TGCGCCAGCCGGGTCACAGGACTGAACACTGAAGCTTTCTTT	CASRVTGLNTEAFF
NA	many	TRBV6-5	TRBJ2-7	TGTGCCAGCAGTTACGGGGGGCGTTACGAGCAGTACTTC	CASSYGGRYEQYF
NA	many	TRBV28	TRBJ2-2	TGTGCCAGCAGTTTAGAGGTTTTGGGGTCGAACACCGGGGAGCTGTTTTTT	CASSLEVLGSNTGELFF
NA	many	TRBV6-1	TRBJ2-4	TGTGCCAGCAGGACCAACAGGGCGAACTTTAAGGGCATTCAGTACTTC	CASRTNRANFKGIQYF
NA	few	TRBV12-3/TRBV12-4	TRBJ2-1	TGTGCCAGCAGTCTCTCCCGGACCAGAGCCTACAATGAGCAGTTCTTC	CASSLSRTRAYNEQFF
TRBD2	many	TRBV2	TRBJ2-5	TGTGCCAGCATAAGGGAACTAGCGGGAGAGGAGACCCAGTACTTC	CASIRELAGEETQYF
NA	NA	TRBV2	TRBJ2-3	TGTGCCAGCAGTCCCCGGGACTCCAGGACCACAGATACGCAGTATTTT	CASSPRDSRTTDTQYF
NA	NA	TRBV15	TRBJ2-2	TGTGCCACCAGCAGAGAATTCCGGACAGCGAACACCGGGGAGCTGTTTTTT	CATSREFRTANTGELFF
NA	many	TRBV3-1	TRBJ2-7	TGTGCCAGCAGCCAAGGACACCTATACGAGCAGTACTTC	CASSQGHLYEQYF
NA	many	TRBV28	TRBJ1-5	TGTGCCAGCAGTCCACGGCATGATCAGCCCCAGCATTTT	CASSPRHDQPQHF
NA	NA	TRBV27	TRBJ2-7	TGTGCCAGCAGTTTAAGCCCCGAGACGTGGTACGAGCAGTACTTC	CASSLSPETWYEQYF
NA	few	TRBV18	TRBJ2-6	TGTGCCAGCTCATCGGGACGAAACTCTGGGGCCAACGTCCTGACTTTC	CASSSGRNSGANVLTF
NA	NA	TRBV7-8	TRBJ1-2	TGTGCCAGCACTAAGACAGCCAACTATGGCTACACCTTC	CASTKTANYGYTF
NA	many	TRBV28	TRBJ2-1	TGTGCCACAGAGGGGAGCTATGAGCAGTTCTTC	CATEGSYEQFF
NA	NA	TRBV6-1	TRBJ1-4	TGTGCCAGCAGTGGAGACGGACGGACTAATGAAAAACTGTTTTTT	CASSGDGRTNEKLFF
TRBD2	many	TRBV12-5	TRBJ2-1	TGTGCTAGTGGTTTGTATATAGGCGGGAGGGCCTTGGGTGAGCAGTTCTTC	CASGLYIGGRALGEQFF
TRBD2	many	TRBV7-9	TRBJ2-1	TGTGCCAGCAGCCGGACTAGCGGGAGGGCCAATGAGCAGTTCTTC	CASSRTSGRANEQFF
TRBD1	few	TRBV6-2/TRBV6-3	TRBJ1-6	TGTGCCAGCAGTCCCAGGGGGAGTAGCTCCTATAATTCACCCCTCCACTTT	CASSPRGSSSYNSPLHF
NA	many	TRBV12-3/TRBV12-4	TRBJ2-5	TGTGCCAGCACCCCTTGGGGTACACAAGAGACCCAGTACTTC	CASTPWGTQETQYF
TRBD2	many	TRBV5-1	TRBJ2-7	TGTGCCAGCAGCTTAGCGGGGACCTACGAGCAGTACTTC	CASSLAGTYEQYF
NA	NA	TRBV19	TRBJ1-5	TGTGCCAGTAGTATGGTGTCGGGCAGCCCGGGCAATCAGCCCCAGCATTTT	CASSMVSGSPGNQPQHF
TRBD1	many	TRBV12-3/TRBV12-4	TRBJ1-5	TGTGCCAGCAGCCCTGACAGGGCCCCCCGACCCCAGCATTTT	CASSPDRAPRPQHF
NA	many	TRBV12-3/TRBV12-4	TRBJ1-5	TGTGCCAGCAGTTTTGGGAGGGATAGCAATCAGCCCCAGCATTTT	CASSFGRDSNQPQHF
NA	NA	TRBV6-1	TRBJ1-3	TGTGCCAGCAGTCAGGACCCTGGAGACACCATATATTTT	CASSQDPGDTIYF
TRBD2	NA	TRBV5-1	TRBJ2-1	TGCGCCAGCAGCCAACGGGGACTAGCGGGAGGGCCGGGTGTGAATGAGCAGTTCTTC	CASSQRGLAGGPGVNEQFF
TRBD2	many	TRBV2	TRBJ2-3	TGTGCCAGCAGTGACTTAGCGGGAGTCTTAACAGATACGCAGTATTTT	CASSDLAGVLTDTQYF
NA	NA	TRBV19	TRBJ2-6	TGTGCCAGTAGTACTACCGGGACCCGCACTGGGGCCAACGTCCTGACTTTC	CASSTTGTRTGANVLTF
NA	many	TRBV20-1	TRBJ1-1	TGCAGTGCTCGGGCCACCCTAGGGGGCACTGAAGCTTTCTTT	CSARATLGGTEAFF
NA	many	TRBV20-1	TRBJ1-1	TGCAGTGCTAGAGACAGGGTGGGTAACACTGAAGCTTTCTTT	CSARDRVGNTEAFF
NA	few	TRBV20-1	TRBJ1-5	TGCAGTGCTGGGGACGGTGGCAATCAGCCCCAGCATTTT	CSAGDGGNQPQHF